Listed here are 29 T cell receptor beta chains from one sample, sequenced in a study of beta chain features in type 1 diabetes. Study-level findings and limits: A moderate, significant TCRB CDR3 shortening appeared in type 1 diabetes across four CD4+ subsets.

Their cognate antigens are unknown. Of the isolated RNA, all was reverse transcribed, and so the sequenced material was expressed TCRB transcripts. TCRdb's copy holds only in-frame clones and misses some; the assay was immunoSEQ multiplex PCR. The sample has under 850,000 clones, around 15% seen once. Sequenced sample: naive CD4+ T cells from blood. The receptors were sampled from a man aged 18 to 30 with type 1 diabetes.

V gene TRBV2 combines with J gene TRBJ2-3, with no clear D. Germline CDR1 reads SNHLY; CDR2 reads FYNNEI. This CDR3 is built from 12 residues. V lost 10 bases, J lost 0 bases, and 8 bases lay in between. The chain's CDR3 is CAIKTSTDTQYF. CDR3 nucleotides: TGTGCCATCAAGACTAGCACAGATACGCAGTATTTT.

This chain uses TRBV5-1 with TRBJ2-5, with D unclear. Germline V gene data show CDR1 as SGHRS and CDR2 as YFSETQ. The CDR3 covers 15 residues. V was clipped by 1 base and J by 0 bases, with 10 bases between them. The CDR3 sequence: CASSLNGQYQETQYF. CDR3 DNA: TGCGCCAGCAGCTTGAACGGCCAGTACCAAGAGACCCAGTACTTC.

In nucleotides, the CDR3 is TGTGCCAGCAGCCCCGGACAGGATGGTTCACCCCTCCACTTT. It encodes CASSPGQDGSPLHF. The chain carries TRBV7-2 and TRBJ1-6; TRBD1 matches 7 bases. The V gene end was trimmed by 5 bases and the J gene end by 9 bases; junction bases not matched to a gene: 7. CDR1 is SGHTA and CDR2 is FQGNSA in the germline V gene. This CDR3 has 14 residues.

There are a few counts of this clone. This sequence joins TRBV11-2 and TRBJ2-1; 7 nucleotides align to TRBD1. The J segment lost 7 bases and the V segment lost 2 bases, leaving 8 bases of the junction unmatched. Germline V gene sequence: CDR1 SGHAT, CDR2 FQNNGV. This CDR3 contains 15 residues. The CDR3 spells CASSLRQGVENEQFF. In nucleotides, the CDR3 is TGTGCCAGCAGCTTAAGGCAGGGGGTCGAAAATGAGCAGTTCTTC.

The chain couples TRBV30 to TRBJ1-1; no clear D gene. CDR1 and CDR2 (germline): GTSNPN, SVGIG (reference sequence). V was shortened by 7 bases and J by 0 bases, with 12 bases between the two germline ends. The CDR3 has 13 residues. DNA for the CDR3: TGTGCCTCCCAGCTCGGTTTGAACACTGAAGCTTTCTTT. Translation gives CASQLGLNTEAFF.

The chain links TRBV19 to TRBJ2-1; D not resolved. The ends were cut back, 3 bases at V and 7 bases at J, with 19 bases in the middle. CDR3 length: 16 residues. Germline V gene data show CDR1 as LNHDA and CDR2 as SQIVND (reference sequence). The CDR3 DNA reads TGTGCCAGTAGTATGGATGACAACCAAGGTCGTAATGAGCAGTTCTTC. Encoded protein: CASSMDDNQGRNEQFF.

The chain combines TRBV19 with TRBJ2-6, with D maybe TRBD2 (7 bases). Germline V gene data show CDR1 as LNHDA and CDR2 as SQIVND (reference sequence). V was clipped by 5 bases and J by 0 bases, with 11 bases between them. The CDR3 consists of 16 residues. CDR3 in amino acids: CASSWGGTSGANVLTF. CDR3 in DNA: TGTGCCAGTAGTTGGGGGGGCACCTCTGGGGCCAACGTCCTGACTTTC.

The chain recombines TRBV18 with TRBJ2-5, with D perhaps given as TRBD1 or TRBD2 (5 bases each). V lost 0 bases and J 3 bases, leaving 11 bases between the germline ends. The CDR3 is 15 amino acids. From germline, CDR1 is KGHSH and CDR2 LQKENI. In nucleotides, the CDR3 is TGTGCCAGCTCACCACCGAGGGGTGAGGAAGAGACCCAGTACTTC. It yields the protein CASSPPRGEEETQYF.

This sequence joins TRBV30 and TRBJ2-7; no firm D call. In germline, CDR1 is GTSNPN, CDR2 SVGIG (reference sequence). Trimming cost V 2 bases and J 2 bases, with 10 bases left between them. The CDR3 extends over 13 amino acids. The DNA of the CDR3 is TGTGCCTGGAGTCATGCGCCAGCCTACGAGCAGTACTTC. This encodes CAWSHAPAYEQYF.

This clone was counted between two and nine times. This chain uses TRBV5-8 with TRBJ1-1; TRBD1 aligns across 9 bases. Germline loops: CDR1 SGHTS, CDR2 YDEGEE. V dropped 4 bases and J dropped 1; count of bases not matched to a gene: 5. The CDR3 sequence is 15 residues long. The CDR3 coding sequence is TGTGCCAGCAGCGACCCGGGACAGGGGAACACTGAAGCTTTCTTT. Translating gives CASSDPGQGNTEAFF.

This clone was counted a few times. This chain uses TRBV10-3 with TRBJ1-3; 7 nucleotides agree with TRBD1. Trimming cost V 0 bases and J 0 bases; bases outside gene matches: 8. The CDR3 length is 18 residues. Germline CDR1 ENHRY, CDR2 SYGVKD. The CDR3 DNA follows: TGTGCCATCAGTGAGTCGTCGGGGACAGTAAGCTCTGGAAACACCATATATTTT. It specifies CAISESSGTVSSGNTIYF.

V gene TRBV4-1 combines with J gene TRBJ2-1, with unresolved D. The V end was cut by 3 bases, the J end by 10 bases, with 10 bases between. The CDR3 extends over 12 amino acids. CDR1 MGHRA and CDR2 YSYEKL come from the germline V gene. The CDR3 DNA sequence: TGCGCCAGCAGCCAGGTTGTAGGCGAGCAGTTCTTC. It codes for CASSQVVGEQFF.

The rearrangement joins TRBV15 to TRBJ2-7, with 11 bases identical to TRBD1. Per germline, CDR1 LNHNV and CDR2 YYDKDF (reference sequence). This CDR3 spans 18 amino acids. The V gene end was trimmed by 2 bases and the J gene end by 1 base; junction bases not matched to a gene: 10. This CDR3 reads CATSRHLGGQGASYEQYF. The CDR3, as DNA: TGTGCCACCAGCAGACACCTTGGCGGACAGGGGGCATCCTACGAGCAGTACTTC.

This chain connects TRBV5-4 to TRBJ2-3; the match to TRBD1 covers 7 bases. The CDR3 is 14 residues long. The V gene's germline CDR1 is SGHNT and CDR2 YYREEE (reference sequence). The J segment lost 2 bases and the V segment lost 4 bases, leaving 4 bases of the junction unmatched. CDR3 nucleotides: TGTGCCAGCAGCACGGGACAGATCACAGATACGCAGTATTTT. Protein sequence: CASSTGQITDTQYF.

This sequence joins TRBV18 and TRBJ1-2, with TRBD1 matching over 7 bases. The CDR3 contains 13 residues. Germline CDR1 is KGHSH and CDR2 is LQKENI. The ends lost 4 bases at V and 4 bases at J; junction bases unmatched: 3. CDR3 nucleotide sequence: TGTGCCAGCTCACTCCGGGACAGCTATGGCTACACCTTC. Amino acid sequence: CASSLRDSYGYTF.

This clone showed up just a few times. V gene TRBV18 combines with J gene TRBJ1-1, with 7 bases matching TRBD1. The V gene's germline CDR1 is KGHSH and CDR2 LQKENI. With 0 bases clipped from V and 4 bases from J, the junction kept 5 bases outside the gene matches. This CDR3 region has 15 residues. The CDR3, as DNA: TGTGCCAGCTCACCACCTAACAGGGGAGGCACTGAAGCTTTCTTT. Translated, it gives CASSPPNRGGTEAFF.

As regards this clone: This CDR3 is also generated by other DNA sequences in the sample. The rearrangement joins TRBV18 to TRBJ2-1; D is undetermined. V was cut by 2 bases and J by 0 bases, with 8 bases left in between. The CDR3 runs to 15 residues. CDR1 and CDR2 (germline): KGHSH, LQKENI. CDR3 in amino acids: CASSPRTSSYNEQFF. The CDR3 DNA is TGTGCCAGCTCACCAAGGACGAGCTCCTACAATGAGCAGTTCTTC.

This clone occurred a few times. The chain uses TRBV7-9 and TRBJ2-3, with D unclear. V lost 3 bases to trimming and J lost 0 bases, with 10 bases between them. CDR1 and CDR2 (germline): SEHNR, FQNEAQ (reference sequence). The CDR3 consists of 15 residues. The CDR3 spells CASSFRLSSTDTQYF. CDR3 coding DNA: TGTGCCAGCAGCTTTCGACTGTCTAGCACAGATACGCAGTATTTT.

This clone turned up a few times. This chain uses TRBV5-1 with TRBJ1-5; D is possibly TRBD1 (5 bases). This CDR3 contains 13 residues. The germline V gene has CDR1 SGHRS and CDR2 YFSETQ. V lost 2 bases to trimming and J lost 6 bases, with 9 bases between them. Written as DNA, the CDR3 is TGCGCCAGCAGCTTCGCCGGGGGTCAGCCCCAGCATTTT. This codes for CASSFAGGQPQHF.

In its sample, this clone was seen a few times. V usage is TRBV4-2 and J usage is TRBJ1-1, with 9 bases matching TRBD1. The V gene's germline CDR1 is LGHNA and CDR2 YNFKEQ. V trimming: 0 bases; J trimming: 5 bases; junction bases outside the gene matches: 4. The CDR3 has 15 amino acids. Written as DNA, the CDR3 is TGTGCCAGCAGCCAAGAAGGACAGGGGAGAACTGAAGCTTTCTTT. Translated, it gives CASSQEGQGRTEAFF.

V usage is TRBV5-4 and J usage is TRBJ2-3, with 8 positions matching TRBD2. With V trimmed by 4 bases and J by 4 bases, 11 bases remained unmatched. The CDR3 has 16 residues. CDR1 and CDR2 (germline): SGHNT, YYREEE (reference sequence). The CDR3 region is CASSRAGTRTADTQYF. The CDR3 DNA sequence: TGTGCCAGCAGCAGAGCCGGGACTAGGACCGCAGATACGCAGTATTTT.

In this sample, this clone turned up a few times. The V and J genes are TRBV30 and TRBJ1-2; no definite D call. Germline assignment: CDR1 GTSNPN and CDR2 SVGIG (reference sequence). The germline V and J ends were trimmed by 3 bases and 4 bases, with 6 bases remaining between them. The CDR3 is made up of 11 amino acids. DNA of the CDR3: TGTGCCTGGAGCCAGGTCTATGGCTACACCTTC. Translation gives CAWSQVYGYTF. Based on the CDR3 plus reference TRBV30 and TRBJ1-2, the full variable domain is SQTIHQWPATLVQPVGSPLSLECTVEGTSNPNLYWYRQAAGRGLQLLFYSVGIGQISSEVPQNLSASRPQDRQFILSSKKLLLSDSGFYLCAWSQVYGYTFGSGTRLTVV.

This clone has a handful of counts. This rearrangement joins TRBV30 to TRBJ2-5, with D unclear. Germline CDR1 is GTSNPN and CDR2 is SVGIG (reference sequence). The CDR3 loop spans 11 amino acids. The V gene lost 6 bases and the J gene lost 5 bases, with 10 bases spanning the gap. CDR3 nucleotides: TGTGCCTGTCTGTCGCGGGAGACCCAGTACTTC. It encodes CACLSRETQYF.

In its sample, this clone was seen once. The chain combines TRBV10-3 with TRBJ2-1, with 8 nucleotides matching TRBD2. Germline-derived CDR1 and CDR2 are ENHRY and SYGVKD. V was clipped by 10 bases and J by 0 bases; unmatched bases: 5. This CDR3 region has 14 residues. As DNA, the CDR3 is TGTGCCACGGACGGGGGGGCCTCCTACAATGAGCAGTTCTTC. Encoded protein: CATDGGASYNEQFF.

V and J are TRBV11-3 and TRBJ2-2; TRBD1 agrees at 8 bases. The length of the CDR3 is 15 residues. Germline CDR1 reads SGHNT; CDR2 reads YENEEA. The ends lost 1 base at V and 6 bases at J; junction bases unmatched: 4. CDR3 in amino acids: CASSLGDRPSGELFF. The CDR3, as DNA: TGTGCCAGCAGCTTAGGGGACAGGCCATCCGGGGAGCTGTTTTTT.

This clone has just a few counts. The chain employs TRBV15 and TRBJ1-5; TRBD1 matches 7 bases. The junction had 3 bases not matched to a gene; V was cut back by 2 bases and J by 2 bases. The CDR3 sequence is 15 residues long. CDR1 and CDR2 (germline): LNHNV, YYDKDF (reference sequence). The chain's CDR3 is CATSRYTGGNQPQHF. CDR3 nucleotide sequence: TGTGCCACCAGCAGATACACAGGGGGCAATCAGCCCCAGCATTTT.

In nucleotides, the CDR3 is TGTGCCAGCAGTCGGACAGGGGAGCAGTTCTTC. Amino acid sequence: CASSRTGEQFF. The chain has TRBV6-1 and TRBJ2-1; 8 nucleotides agree with TRBD1. V lost 5 bases and J lost 10; bases outside the gene matches: 1. Germline V gene data show CDR1 as MNHNS and CDR2 as SASEGT. This CDR3 has 11 amino acids.

This clone was picked up a small number of times. The identical CDR3 is also encoded by other nucleotide sequences in the sample. This sequence joins TRBV29-1 and TRBJ1-4; no definite D call. The CDR3 totals 13 residues. V lost 4 bases to trimming and J lost 5 bases, with 11 bases between them. CDR1 and CDR2 (germline): SQVTM, ANQGSEA. The CDR3 DNA sequence: TGCAGCGTTGGAGGCAGACTGAATGAAAAACTGTTTTTT. Residues: CSVGGRLNEKLFF.

The CDR3 protein is CASRGQEILYEQYF. CDR3 bases: TGTGCCAGCAGGGGACAGGAAATTCTCTACGAGCAGTACTTC. The chain links TRBV28 to TRBJ2-7; 8 bases are shared with TRBD1. The germline gives CDR1 MDHEN, CDR2 SYDVKM. This CDR3 has 14 residues. V lost 6 bases, J lost 3 bases, and 7 bases stayed unmatched.